The source of this T cell receptor (beta chain) is a study of shared clonotypes between healthy human individuals. Looking at the study overall: The study used three CD4 naive, three CD4 memory, two CD8 naive and one CD8 memory plate per donor.

The V gene end was trimmed by 4 bases and the J gene end by 8 bases; junction bases not matched to a gene: 6. This CDR3 contains 15 residues. From germline, CDR1 is SGHNT and CDR2 YENEEA. Deep-level settings were used for running the assay. Method: immunoSEQ multiplex PCR; TCRdb's copy keeps in-frame clones and lacks some. The data hold hundreds of thousands of clones, with about 92% observed a single time. Naive CD8 populations comprised CD45RO-negative cells positively selected for CCR7, excluding terminally differentiated effector memory CD45RA+ cells. Sequenced sample: naive CD8+ T cells sorted from blood. The receptor comes from a man aged 30 to 45 in good health. The rearrangement uses TRBV11-3 and TRBJ2-1; 12 nucleotides align to TRBD1. In nucleotides, the CDR3 is TGTGCCAGCAGCTCAAGGGACAGGGGGCCTCATGAGCAGTTCTTC. It translates to CASSSRDRGPHEQFF.